The rows below give T cell receptor beta chains drawn from one sample of a study of CD4+ T cells in melanoma. Sequenced by immunoSEQ multiplex PCR; TCRdb stores in-frame clones only, minus some. In the table there are about 10,000 clones, roughly 70% of which are singletons. Input material: cells from a culture (not recorded whether cultured in vitro). The receptor source for this set is a human donor with melanoma. The CDR3 runs from the conserved cysteine through the conserved F or W. D genes are given only for firm matches. Part of the rows lack a size; the others show once, few, many or a class for expanded clones.

>TRBV10-1|TRBD2|TRBJ2-3|NA
TGCGCCAGCAGTGATCTACGGGGGGGCTCCGCCGGTACGCAGTATTTT
CASSDLRGGSAGTQYF
>TRBV7-7|TRBD1|TRBJ2-2|NA
TGTGCTAGCAGCGCCGGCAGGGGGCGGACCGGGGAGCTGTTTTTT
CASSAGRGRTGELFF
>TRBV3-1/TRBV3-2|NA|TRBJ2-3|NA
TGTGCCAGCAGCCTGCTCTCGGGGGATACGCAGTATTTT
CASSLLSGDTQYF
>TRBV6-5|NA|TRBJ1-2|NA
TGTGCCAGCAGTTACGCACAGGCCCAAGGGGGCTACACCTTC
CASSYAQAQGGYTF
>TRBV3-1/TRBV3-2|NA|TRBJ1-1|NA
TGTGCCAGCAGCCAGGGTTTTCGGGACTTGAACACTGAAGCTTTCTTT
CASSQGFRDLNTEAFF
>TRBV3-1/TRBV3-2|TRBD1|TRBJ2-2|NA
TGTGCCAGCAGCCTTTATAGGGACAGGGCGAACACCGGGGAGCTGTTTTTT
CASSLYRDRANTGELFF
>TRBV5-1|NA|TRBJ1-1|NA
TGCGCCAGCAGCTTGGGGGGGGGCCCTGAAGCTTTCTTT
CASSLGGGPEAFF
>TRBV4-1|NA|TRBJ1-2|NA
TGCGCCAGCAGCCAAGGGGGGGGCGGGAGGGGCTACACCTTC
CASSQGGGGRGYTF
>TRBV7-9|TRBD1|TRBJ2-2|NA
TGTGCCAGCAGCTGGGCAAGGACAGGGTTTTCCGGGGAGCTGTTTTTT
CASSWARTGFSGELFF
>TRBV6-5|NA|TRBJ1-5|few
TGTGCCAGCAGTTACTCGAGGGACAGCAATCAGCCCCAGCATTTT
CASSYSRDSNQPQHF
>TRBV7-3|NA|TRBJ2-7|NA
TGTGCCAGCAGCTTATATACCCGTCCCCACGAGCAGTACTTC
CASSLYTRPHEQYF
>TRBV27|NA|TRBJ1-6|NA
TGTGCCAGCAGTTTAGGGCAGGGGCGGAGCTCCTATAATTCACCCCTCCACTTT
CASSLGQGRSSYNSPLHF
>TRBV5-1|NA|TRBJ2-2|NA
TGCGCCAGCAGCTTGGCGGCCCTCGGGGAGCTGTTTTTT
CASSLAALGELFF
>TRBV10-1|NA|TRBJ2-1|NA
TGCGCCAGCAGTGAGTCGATTACAACCAGGAGGTTCTTC
CASSESITTRRFF
>TRBV3-1/TRBV3-2|TRBD1|TRBJ2-3|NA
TGTGCCAGCAGCTACCGGACAGGGAGCACAGATACGCAGTATTTT
CASSYRTGSTDTQYF
>TRBV19|NA|TRBJ1-1|NA
TGTGCCAGTAGTATAGGGGAGGAGGACACTGAAGCTTTCTTT
CASSIGEEDTEAFF
>TRBV28|TRBD2|TRBJ2-4|NA
TGTGCCAGCACCTCACTAGCGGGGGGGATGAACATTCAGTACTTC
CASTSLAGGMNIQYF